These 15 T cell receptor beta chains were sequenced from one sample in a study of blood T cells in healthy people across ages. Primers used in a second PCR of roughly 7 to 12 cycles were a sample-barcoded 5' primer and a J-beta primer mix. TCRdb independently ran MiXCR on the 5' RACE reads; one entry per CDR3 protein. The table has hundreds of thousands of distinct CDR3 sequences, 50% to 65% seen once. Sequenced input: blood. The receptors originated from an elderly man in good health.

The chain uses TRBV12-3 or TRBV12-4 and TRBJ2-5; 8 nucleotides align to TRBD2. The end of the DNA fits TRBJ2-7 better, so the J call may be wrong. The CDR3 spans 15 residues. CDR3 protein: CASSLAGSGKYEQYF. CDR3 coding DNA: TGTGCCAGCAGTTTAGCTGGTAGCGGGAAATACGAGCAGTACTTC.

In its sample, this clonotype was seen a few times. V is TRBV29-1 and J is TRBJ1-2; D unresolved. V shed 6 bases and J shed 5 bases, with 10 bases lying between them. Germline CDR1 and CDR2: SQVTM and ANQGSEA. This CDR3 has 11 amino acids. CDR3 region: CSVTREYGYTF. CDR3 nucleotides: TGCAGCGTGACACGGGAATATGGCTACACCTTC.

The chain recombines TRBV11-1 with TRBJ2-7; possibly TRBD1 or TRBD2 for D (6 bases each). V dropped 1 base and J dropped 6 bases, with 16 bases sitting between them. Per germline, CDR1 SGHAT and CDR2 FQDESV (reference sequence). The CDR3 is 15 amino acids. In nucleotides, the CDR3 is TGTGCCAGCAGCTTAGTGAGGGGGGCCCGCGTCGAGCAGTACTTC. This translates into CASSLVRGARVEQYF.

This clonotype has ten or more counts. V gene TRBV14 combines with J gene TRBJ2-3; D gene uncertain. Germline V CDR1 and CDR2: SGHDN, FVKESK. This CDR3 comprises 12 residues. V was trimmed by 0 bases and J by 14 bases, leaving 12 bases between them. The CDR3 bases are TGTGCCAGCAGCCAAGATGCCAGATACGCGTATTTT. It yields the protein CASSQDARYAYF.

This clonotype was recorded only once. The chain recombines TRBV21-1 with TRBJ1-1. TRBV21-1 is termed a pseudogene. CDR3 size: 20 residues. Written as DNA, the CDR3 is TGTGCCAGCAGCCCTCCCGCCGACAGAGGAGACTGGGGCATGAACACTGGAGCTTTCTTT. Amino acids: CASSPPADRGDWGMNTGAFF.

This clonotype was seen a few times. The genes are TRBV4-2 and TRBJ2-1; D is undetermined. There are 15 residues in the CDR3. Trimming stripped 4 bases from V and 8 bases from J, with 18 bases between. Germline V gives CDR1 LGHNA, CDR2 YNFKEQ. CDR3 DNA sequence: TGTGCCAGCAGCCGTGGATTAGCCGATTCTTATGAGCAGTTCTTC. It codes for CASSRGLADSYEQFF.

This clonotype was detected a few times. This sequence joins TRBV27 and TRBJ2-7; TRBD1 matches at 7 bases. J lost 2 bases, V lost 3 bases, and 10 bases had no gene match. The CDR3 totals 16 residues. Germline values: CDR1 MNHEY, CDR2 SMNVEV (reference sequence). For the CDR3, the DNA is TGTGCCAGCAGTTTCCTGCCCGTTGGACAGGCCTACGAGCAGTACTTC. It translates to CASSFLPVGQAYEQYF.

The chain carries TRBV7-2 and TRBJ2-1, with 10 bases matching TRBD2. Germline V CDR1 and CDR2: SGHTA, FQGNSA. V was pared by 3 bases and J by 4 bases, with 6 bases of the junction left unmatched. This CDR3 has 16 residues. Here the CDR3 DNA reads TGTGCCAGCAGCTTGTACGGGACTAGCGCTTACAATGAGCAGTTCTTC. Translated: CASSLYGTSAYNEQFF.

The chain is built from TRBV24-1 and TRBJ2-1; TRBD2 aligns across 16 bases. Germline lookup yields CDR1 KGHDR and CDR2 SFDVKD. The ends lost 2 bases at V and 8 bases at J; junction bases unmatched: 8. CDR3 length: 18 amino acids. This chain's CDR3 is CATSDSPGLAGGRDEQFF. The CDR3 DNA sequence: TGTGCCACCAGTGATTCGCCGGGACTAGCGGGAGGGCGGGATGAGCAGTTCTTC.

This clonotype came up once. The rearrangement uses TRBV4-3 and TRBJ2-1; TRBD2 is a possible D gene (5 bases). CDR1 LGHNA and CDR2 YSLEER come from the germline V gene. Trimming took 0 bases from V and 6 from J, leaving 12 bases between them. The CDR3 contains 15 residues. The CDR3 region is CASSQDTGSGNEQFF. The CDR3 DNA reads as TGCGCCAGCAGCCAAGATACGGGATCGGGCAATGAGCAGTTCTTC.

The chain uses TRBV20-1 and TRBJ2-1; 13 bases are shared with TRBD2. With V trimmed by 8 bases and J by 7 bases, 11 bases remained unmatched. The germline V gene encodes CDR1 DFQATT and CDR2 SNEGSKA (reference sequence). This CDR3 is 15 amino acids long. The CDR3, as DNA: TGCAGTACTGCGGGACTAGCGGGATTCGAAAATGAGCAGTTCTTC. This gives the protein CSTAGLAGFENEQFF.

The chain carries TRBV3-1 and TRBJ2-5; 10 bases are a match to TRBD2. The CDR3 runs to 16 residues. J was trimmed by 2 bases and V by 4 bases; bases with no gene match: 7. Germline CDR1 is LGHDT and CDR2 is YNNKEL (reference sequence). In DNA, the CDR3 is TGTGCCAGCAGCCCACTAGCGGGAAGGAGACAAGAGACCCAGTACTTC. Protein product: CASSPLAGRRQETQYF.

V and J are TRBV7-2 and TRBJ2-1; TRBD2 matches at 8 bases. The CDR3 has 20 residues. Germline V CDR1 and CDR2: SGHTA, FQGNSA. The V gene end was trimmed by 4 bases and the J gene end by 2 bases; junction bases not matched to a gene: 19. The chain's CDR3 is CASSSRPGGVGPAAYNEQFF. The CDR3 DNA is TGTGCCAGCAGCTCCCGACCGGGGGGGGTTGGCCCGGCCGCCTACAATGAGCAGTTCTTC.

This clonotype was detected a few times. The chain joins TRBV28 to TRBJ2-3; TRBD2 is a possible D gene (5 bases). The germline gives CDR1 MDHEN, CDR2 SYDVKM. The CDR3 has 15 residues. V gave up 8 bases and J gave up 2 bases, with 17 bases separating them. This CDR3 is CASGNGGILTDTQYF. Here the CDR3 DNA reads TGTGCCAGCGGGAACGGAGGTATTCTCACAGATACGCAGTATTTT.

In DNA, the CDR3 is TGCAGCGTTGATTCGGGGCGAGGGAACACCGGGGAGCTGTTTTTT. It codes for CSVDSGRGNTGELFF. The chain links TRBV29-1 to TRBJ2-2; either TRBD1 or TRBD2 may fit D (5 bases each). Per germline, CDR1 SQVTM and CDR2 ANQGSEA. The CDR3 runs to 15 residues. Trimming pared 3 bases from V and 1 base from J, leaving 12 bases between.